These T cell receptor beta chains were read from a single sample in a study of OX40 agonist ivuxolimab in advanced cancers. Produced via immunoSEQ multiplex PCR; TCRdb's table is partial and in-frame only. The table has about 71,000 clones, around 87% seen once. Here the sequenced sample was CD4+ or CD8+ T cells sorted from blood, taken in a trial of the OX40 agonist ivuxolimab. Every receptor here comes from an adult with an advanced solid tumor such as melanoma, head and neck, liver or kidney cancer. Both conserved end residues are part of each CDR3.

V: TRBV6-1; J: TRBJ1-1; CDR3: CASSLMNTEAFF
V: TRBV4-3; J: TRBJ2-3; CDR3: CASSQDRRGASGSPDTQYF
V: TRBV20-1; J: TRBJ1-2; CDR3: CSARPGEGYTF
V: TRBV5-1; J: TRBJ2-1; CDR3: CASSPPFWPETNNEQFF
V: TRBV7-2; J: TRBJ2-5; CDR3: CASTWILGETQYF
V: TRBV25-1; J: TRBJ1-1; CDR3: CASSEWAAHEAFF
V: TRBV14; J: TRBJ1-2; CDR3: CASSYIQGALGYTF
V: TRBV27; J: TRBJ2-7; CDR3: CASSPGRNYEQYF
V: TRBV9; J: TRBJ2-3; CDR3: CASGSNRGGLSTDTQYF
V: TRBV25-1; J: TRBJ2-7; CDR3: CATRGGRYEQYF
V: TRBV5-6; J: TRBJ1-1; CDR3: CASSLLKNTEAFF
V: TRBV18; J: TRBJ2-7; CDR3: CASSQQAGQGAGEQYF
V: TRBV6-1; J: TRBJ1-5; CDR3: CASSIMVMEPQHF
V: TRBV7-6; J: TRBJ2-2; CDR3: CASSLEAAGELFF
V: TRBV7-9; J: TRBJ2-1; CDR3: CASSVAGVQFF
V: TRBV19; J: TRBJ2-4; CDR3: CASSKLGPQNIQYF
V: TRBV5-1; J: TRBJ1-1; CDR3: CASTAGEANTEAFF
V: TRBV10-3; J: TRBJ2-3; CDR3: CAMREPVTDTQYF
V: TRBV27; J: TRBJ2-3; CDR3: CASSRSGFGTDTQYF
V: TRBV18; J: TRBJ2-2; CDR3: CASSPGTGGTGELFF
V: TRBV19; J: TRBJ2-2; CDR3: CASSMIGGLGGELFF
V: TRBV14; J: TRBJ2-1; CDR3: CASSRPGTAKQFF
V: TRBV9; J: TRBJ1-2; CDR3: CASSPRIVGNYGYTF
V: TRBV4-2; J: TRBJ2-7; CDR3: CASSQRQGGYEQYF
V: TRBV9; J: TRBJ2-3; CDR3: CASSQGLAGGQTDTQYF
V: TRBV7-9; J: TRBJ2-2; CDR3: CASSSPTGRNGELFF
V: TRBV7-2; J: TRBJ2-3; CDR3: CASSLSGGRAVDTQYF
V: TRBV27; J: TRBJ2-3; CDR3: CASTQRQFGTDTQYF
V: TRBV7-2; J: TRBJ2-3; CDR3: CASSFASTDTQYF
V: TRBV7-2; J: TRBJ1-1; CDR3: CASSPRDSREAFF
V: TRBV6-6; J: TRBJ2-7; CDR3: CASLTLRGPPYEQYF
V: TRBV2; J: TRBJ2-2; CDR3: CASTYTGELFF
V: TRBV19; J: TRBJ1-3; CDR3: CASSINRNSGNTIYF
V: TRBV7-3; J: TRBJ2-3; CDR3: CASSLNVGAGGVDTQYF
V: TRBV7-2; J: TRBJ2-3; CDR3: CASSSLAGGPGDTQYF
V: TRBV18; J: TRBJ2-2; CDR3: CASSTTETGELFF
V: TRBV9; J: TRBJ1-2; CDR3: CASSPRLDNYGYTF
V: TRBV19; J: TRBJ2-2; CDR3: CASSMQTHTGELFF
V: TRBV19; J: TRBJ2-3; CDR3: CASSNGHTDTQYF
V: TRBV10-3; J: TRBJ2-2; CDR3: CAIRGTSRDTGELFF
V: TRBV7-3; J: TRBJ2-5; CDR3: CASSPAGYQETQYF
V: TRBV7-2; J: TRBJ2-3; CDR3: CASSLSSTDTQYF
V: TRBV7-3; J: TRBJ2-1; CDR3: CASSWGLAGVGEQFF
V: TRBV7-6; J: TRBJ2-7; CDR3: CASSFGGEVYEQYF
V: TRBV30; J: TRBJ1-2; CDR3: CAWSVYTVNYGYTF
V: TRBV7-3; J: TRBJ1-1; CDR3: CASSRTGTTEAFF
V: TRBV2; J: TRBJ2-1; CDR3: CASRPGGREWNEQFF
V: TRBV18; J: TRBJ2-1; CDR3: CASSPPDSEDQFF
V: TRBV19; J: TRBJ2-7; CDR3: CASSILWTSGSYEQYF
V: TRBV10-1; J: TRBJ1-2; CDR3: CASSESGVQNGYTF
V: TRBV2; J: TRBJ1-2; CDR3: CASTTGGYGYTF
V: TRBV14; J: TRBJ2-7; CDR3: CASSQGSLSASEQYF
V: TRBV4-1; J: TRBJ2-3; CDR3: CASSLTFRQSTDTQYF